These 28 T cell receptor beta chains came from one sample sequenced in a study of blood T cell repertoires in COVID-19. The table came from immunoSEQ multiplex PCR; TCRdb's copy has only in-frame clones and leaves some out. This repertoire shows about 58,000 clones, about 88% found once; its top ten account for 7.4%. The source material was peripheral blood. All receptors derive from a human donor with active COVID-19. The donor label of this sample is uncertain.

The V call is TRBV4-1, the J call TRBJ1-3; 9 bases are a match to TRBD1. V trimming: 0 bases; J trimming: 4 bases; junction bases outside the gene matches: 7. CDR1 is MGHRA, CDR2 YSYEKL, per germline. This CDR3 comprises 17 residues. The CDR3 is CASSQEARDRVGNTIYF. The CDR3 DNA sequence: TGCGCCAGCAGCCAAGAGGCCCGGGACAGGGTCGGAAACACCATATATTTT.

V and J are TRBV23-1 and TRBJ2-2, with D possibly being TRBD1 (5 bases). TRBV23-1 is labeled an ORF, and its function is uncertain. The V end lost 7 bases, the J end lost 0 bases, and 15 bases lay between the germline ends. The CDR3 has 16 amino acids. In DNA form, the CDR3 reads TGCGCCAGCAACTTCTTGGGGCTGCCGAACACCGGGGAGCTGTTTTTT. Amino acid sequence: CASNFLGLPNTGELFF.

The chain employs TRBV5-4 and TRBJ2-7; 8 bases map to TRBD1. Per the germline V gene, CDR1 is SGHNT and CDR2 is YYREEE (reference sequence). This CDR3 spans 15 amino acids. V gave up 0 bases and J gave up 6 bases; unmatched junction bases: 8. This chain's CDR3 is CASSLGVDRVCEQYF. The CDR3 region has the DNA TGTGCCAGCAGCTTGGGGGTGGACAGGGTTTGCGAGCAGTACTTC. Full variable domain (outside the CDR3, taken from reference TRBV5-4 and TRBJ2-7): ETGVTQSPTHLIKTRGQQVTLRCSSQSGHNTVSWYQQALGQGPQFIFQYYREEENGRGNFPPRFSGLQFPNYSSELNVNALELDDSALYLCASSLGVDRVCEQYFGPGTRLTVT.

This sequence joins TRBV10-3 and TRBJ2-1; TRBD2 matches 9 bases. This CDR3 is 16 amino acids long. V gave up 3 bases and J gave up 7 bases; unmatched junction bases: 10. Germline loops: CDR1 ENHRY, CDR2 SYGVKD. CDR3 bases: TGTGCCATCAGTGAAGCTGTGACTAGCGGTTTAAATGAGCAGTTCTTC. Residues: CAISEAVTSGLNEQFF.

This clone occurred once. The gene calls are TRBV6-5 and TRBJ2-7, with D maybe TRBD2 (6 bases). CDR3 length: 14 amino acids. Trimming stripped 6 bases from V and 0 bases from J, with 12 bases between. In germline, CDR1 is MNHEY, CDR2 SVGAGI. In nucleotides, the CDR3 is TGTGCCAGCAGACCCCAGGAGGGCTCCTACGAGCAGTACTTC. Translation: CASRPQEGSYEQYF.

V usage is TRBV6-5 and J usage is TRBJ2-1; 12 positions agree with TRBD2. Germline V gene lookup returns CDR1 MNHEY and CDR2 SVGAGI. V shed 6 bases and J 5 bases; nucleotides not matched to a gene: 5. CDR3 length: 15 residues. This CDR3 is CASRSTSGSHNEQFF. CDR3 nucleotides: TGTGCCAGCAGATCGACTAGCGGGAGTCACAATGAGCAGTTCTTC.

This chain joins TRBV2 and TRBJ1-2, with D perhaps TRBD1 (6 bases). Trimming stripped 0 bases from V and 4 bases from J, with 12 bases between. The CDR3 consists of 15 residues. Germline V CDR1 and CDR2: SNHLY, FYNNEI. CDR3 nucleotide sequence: TGTGCCAGCAGTGAAGCTGGCAGGGGATTCTATGGCTACACCTTC. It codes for CASSEAGRGFYGYTF.

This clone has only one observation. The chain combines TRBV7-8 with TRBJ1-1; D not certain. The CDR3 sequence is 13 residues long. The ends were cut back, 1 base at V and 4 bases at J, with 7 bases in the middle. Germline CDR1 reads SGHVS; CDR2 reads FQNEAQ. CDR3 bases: TGTGCCAGCAGCTTAGGTTCGAGCACTGAAGCTTTCTTT. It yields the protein CASSLGSSTEAFF.

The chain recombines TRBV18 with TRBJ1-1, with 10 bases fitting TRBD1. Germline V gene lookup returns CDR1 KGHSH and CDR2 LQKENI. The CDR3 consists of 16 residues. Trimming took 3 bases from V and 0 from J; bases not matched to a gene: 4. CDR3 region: CASSPGQGLMNTEAFF. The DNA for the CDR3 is TGTGCCAGCTCACCGGGACAGGGGCTCATGAACACTGAAGCTTTCTTT.

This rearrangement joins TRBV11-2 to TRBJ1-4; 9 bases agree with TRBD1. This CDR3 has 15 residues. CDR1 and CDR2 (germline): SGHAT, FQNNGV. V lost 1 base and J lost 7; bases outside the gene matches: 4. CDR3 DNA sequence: TGTGCCAGCAGCTTAGTCGGGACAGGGCGTGAAAAACTGTTTTTT. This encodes CASSLVGTGREKLFF.

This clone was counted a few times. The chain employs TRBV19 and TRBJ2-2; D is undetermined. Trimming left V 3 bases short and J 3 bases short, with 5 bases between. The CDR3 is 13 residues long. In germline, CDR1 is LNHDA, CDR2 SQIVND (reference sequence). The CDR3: CASSMRHTGELFF. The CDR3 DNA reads TGTGCCAGTAGTATGAGGCACACCGGGGAGCTGTTTTTT.

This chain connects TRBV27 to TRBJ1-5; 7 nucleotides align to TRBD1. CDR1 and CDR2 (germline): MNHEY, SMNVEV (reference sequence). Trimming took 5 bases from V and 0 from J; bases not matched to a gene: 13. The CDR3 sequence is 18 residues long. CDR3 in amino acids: CASSPRQGATYSNQPQHF. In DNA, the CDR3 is TGTGCCAGCAGTCCGCGACAGGGAGCGACCTATAGCAATCAGCCCCAGCATTTT.

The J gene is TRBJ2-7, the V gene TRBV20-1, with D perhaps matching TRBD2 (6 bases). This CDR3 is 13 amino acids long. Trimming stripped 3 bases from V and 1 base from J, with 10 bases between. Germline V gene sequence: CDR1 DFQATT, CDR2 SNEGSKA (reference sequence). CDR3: CSASKGGSYEQYF. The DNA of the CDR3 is TGCAGTGCTAGTAAGGGAGGATCCTACGAGCAGTACTTC.

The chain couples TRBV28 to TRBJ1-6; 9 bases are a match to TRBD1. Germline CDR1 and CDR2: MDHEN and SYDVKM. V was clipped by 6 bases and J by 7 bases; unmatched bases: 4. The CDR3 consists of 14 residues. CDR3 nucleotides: TGTGCCAGCAGGGGACAGGGAAGCAATTCACCCCTCCACTTT. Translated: CASRGQGSNSPLHF. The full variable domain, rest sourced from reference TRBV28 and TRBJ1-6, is DVKVTQSSRYLVKRTGEKVFLECVQDMDHENMFWYRQDPGLGLRLIYFSYDVKMKEKGDIPEGYSVSREKKERFSLILESASTNQTSMYLCASRGQGSNSPLHFGNGTRLTVT.

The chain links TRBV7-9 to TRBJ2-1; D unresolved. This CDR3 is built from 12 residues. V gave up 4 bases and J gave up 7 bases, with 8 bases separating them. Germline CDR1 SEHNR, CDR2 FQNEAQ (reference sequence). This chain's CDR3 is CASSSEENEQFF. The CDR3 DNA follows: TGTGCCAGCAGCTCCGAGGAGAATGAGCAGTTCTTC.

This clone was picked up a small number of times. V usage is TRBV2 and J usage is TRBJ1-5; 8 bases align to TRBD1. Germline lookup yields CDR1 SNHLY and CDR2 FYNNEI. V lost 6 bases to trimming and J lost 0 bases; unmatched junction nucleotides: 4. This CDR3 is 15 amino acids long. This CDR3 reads CASRTGVYSNQPQHF. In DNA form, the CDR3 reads TGTGCCAGCAGGACAGGGGTCTATAGCAATCAGCCCCAGCATTTT.

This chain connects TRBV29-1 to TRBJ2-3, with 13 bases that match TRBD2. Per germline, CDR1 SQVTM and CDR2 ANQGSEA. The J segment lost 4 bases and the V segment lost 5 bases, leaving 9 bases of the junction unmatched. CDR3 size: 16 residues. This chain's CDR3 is CSVYRTSGSSADTQYF. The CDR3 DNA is TGCAGCGTTTACCGGACTAGCGGGAGTTCCGCAGATACGCAGTATTTT.

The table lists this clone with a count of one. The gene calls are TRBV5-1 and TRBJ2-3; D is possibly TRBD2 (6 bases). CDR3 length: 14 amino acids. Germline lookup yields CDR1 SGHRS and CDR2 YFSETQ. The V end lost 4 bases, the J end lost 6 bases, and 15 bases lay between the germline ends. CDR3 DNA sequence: TGCGCCAGCAGCCCCCGGGACTCAGGCGATACGCAGTATTTT. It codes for CASSPRDSGDTQYF.

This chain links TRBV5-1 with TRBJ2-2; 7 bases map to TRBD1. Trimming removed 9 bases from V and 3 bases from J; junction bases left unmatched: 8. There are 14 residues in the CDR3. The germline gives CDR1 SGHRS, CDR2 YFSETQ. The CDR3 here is CATKPGTDTGELFF. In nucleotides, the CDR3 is TGCGCCACCAAACCCGGGACAGACACCGGGGAGCTGTTTTTT. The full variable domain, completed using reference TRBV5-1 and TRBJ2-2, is KAGVTQTPRYLIKTRGQQVTLSCSPISGHRSVSWYQQTPGQGLQFLFEYFSETQRNKGNFPGRFSGRQFSNSRSEMNVSTLELGDSALYLCATKPGTDTGELFFGEGSRLTVL.

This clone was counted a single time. CDR3 sequence (DNA): TGCGCCAGCAGCCAGCCGGGACAGGGAAGCAATCAGCCCCAGCATTTT. It specifies CASSQPGQGSNQPQHF. This chain links TRBV4-1 with TRBJ1-5; 9 bases align to TRBD1. The CDR3 consists of 16 residues. V dropped 3 bases and J dropped 1; count of bases not matched to a gene: 4. CDR1 is MGHRA, CDR2 YSYEKL, per germline.

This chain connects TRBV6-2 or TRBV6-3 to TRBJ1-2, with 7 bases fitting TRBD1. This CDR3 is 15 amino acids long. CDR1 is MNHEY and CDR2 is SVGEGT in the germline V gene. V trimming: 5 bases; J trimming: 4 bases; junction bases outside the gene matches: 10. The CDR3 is CASSKPGQKIYGYTF. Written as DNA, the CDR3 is TGTGCCAGCAGTAAACCGGGACAGAAGATCTATGGCTACACCTTC.

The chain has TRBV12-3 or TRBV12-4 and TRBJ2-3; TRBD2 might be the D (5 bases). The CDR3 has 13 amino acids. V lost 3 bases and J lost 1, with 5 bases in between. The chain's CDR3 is CASSFGGTDTQYF. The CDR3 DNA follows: TGTGCCAGCAGTTTCGGGGGCACAGATACGCAGTATTTT.

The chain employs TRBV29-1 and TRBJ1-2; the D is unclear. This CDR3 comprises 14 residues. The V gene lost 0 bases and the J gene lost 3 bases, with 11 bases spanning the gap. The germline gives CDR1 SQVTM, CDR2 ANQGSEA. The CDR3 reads CSVEDNGLDYGYTF. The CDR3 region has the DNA TGCAGCGTTGAAGATAACGGTCTCGACTATGGCTACACCTTC.

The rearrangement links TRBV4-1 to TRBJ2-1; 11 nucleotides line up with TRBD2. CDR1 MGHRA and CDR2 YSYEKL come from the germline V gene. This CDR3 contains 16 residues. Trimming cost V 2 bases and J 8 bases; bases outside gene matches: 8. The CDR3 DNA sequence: TGCGCCAGCAGCCAACCTACTAGCGGGAGAGGATATGAGCAGTTCTTC. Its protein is CASSQPTSGRGYEQFF.

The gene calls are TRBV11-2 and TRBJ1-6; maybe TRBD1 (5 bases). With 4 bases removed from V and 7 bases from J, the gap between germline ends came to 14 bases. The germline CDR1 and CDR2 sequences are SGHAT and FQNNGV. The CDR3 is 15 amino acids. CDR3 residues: CASSSLRGGNSPLHF. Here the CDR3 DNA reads TGTGCCAGCAGCTCTCTCCGGGGGGGGAATTCACCCCTCCACTTT.

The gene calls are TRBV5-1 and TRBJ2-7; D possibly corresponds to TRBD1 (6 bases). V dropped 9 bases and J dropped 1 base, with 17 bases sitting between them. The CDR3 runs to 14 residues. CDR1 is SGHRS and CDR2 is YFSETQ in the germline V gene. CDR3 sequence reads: CATTRDTPSYEQYF. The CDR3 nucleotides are TGCGCCACCACCCGGGACACACCTTCCTACGAGCAGTACTTC.

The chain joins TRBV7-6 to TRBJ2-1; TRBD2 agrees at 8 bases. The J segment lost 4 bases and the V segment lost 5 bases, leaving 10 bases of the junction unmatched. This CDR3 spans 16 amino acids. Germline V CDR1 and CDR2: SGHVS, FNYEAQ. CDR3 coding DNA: TGTGCCAGCAGCCTACCCCTAGCGGGTAATTACAATGAGCAGTTCTTC. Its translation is CASSLPLAGNYNEQFF.

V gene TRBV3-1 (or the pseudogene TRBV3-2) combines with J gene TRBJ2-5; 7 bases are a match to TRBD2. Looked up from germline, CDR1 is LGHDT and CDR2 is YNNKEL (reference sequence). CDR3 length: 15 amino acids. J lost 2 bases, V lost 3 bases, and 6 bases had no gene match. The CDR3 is CASSQSGVGQETQYF. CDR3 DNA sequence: TGTGCCAGCAGCCAGAGCGGGGTGGGACAAGAGACCCAGTACTTC.